This T cell receptor (beta chain) was identified in a study of shared clonotypes between healthy human individuals. General study findings and limits: Donor scarcity curtailed the genetic and exposure-history diversity represented herein.

Notes on this clone: Its antigen is as yet unknown.

Sequencing was at deep level. Measured with immunoSEQ multiplex PCR; TCRdb has only the in-frame clones, and not every one. The sample has about 2 million clones; roughly 94% are singletons. Germline values: CDR1 MNHNS, CDR2 SASEGT. J was trimmed by 3 bases and V by 6 bases; bases with no gene match: 3. The CDR3 has 15 residues. Sequenced sample: naive CD4+ T cells sorted from blood. This sample's subset: CD45RA+ positively selected. The chain combines TRBV6-1 with TRBJ2-2; TRBD2 aligns across 11 bases. This sequence was found in a man younger than 35 in good health. This CDR3 reads CASSRTSGYTGELFF. The CDR3 DNA is TGTGCCAGCAGCCGGACTAGCGGGTACACCGGGGAGCTGTTTTTT.